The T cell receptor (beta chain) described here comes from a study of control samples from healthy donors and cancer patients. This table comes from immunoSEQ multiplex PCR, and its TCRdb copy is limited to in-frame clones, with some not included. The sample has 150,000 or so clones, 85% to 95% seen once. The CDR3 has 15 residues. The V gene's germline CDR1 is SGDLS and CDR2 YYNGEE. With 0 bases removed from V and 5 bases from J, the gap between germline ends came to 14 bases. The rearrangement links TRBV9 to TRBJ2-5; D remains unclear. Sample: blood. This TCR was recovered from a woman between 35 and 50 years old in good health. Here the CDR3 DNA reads TGTGCCAGCAGCGTAGGCGCAGGCCCCCTTGAGACCCAGTACTTC. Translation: CASSVGAGPLETQYF. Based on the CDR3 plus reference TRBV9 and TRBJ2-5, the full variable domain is DSGVTQTPKHLITATGQRVTLRCSPRSGDLSVYWYQQSLDQGLQFLIQYYNGEERAKGNILERFSAQQFPDLHSELNLSSLELGDSALYFCASSVGAGPLETQYFGPGTRLLVL.